This TCR beta chain was sequenced during a study of blood T cell repertoires in COVID-19. Study-level background: Spain, Italy and the United States supplied samples that represented acute and convalescent COVID-19. From T cells, B-cell-depleted T cells, or PBMCs came the material, which was cDNA or gDNA.

In the authors' methods: Amplification of reference gene primers was used by the study to estimate nucleated cell counts. The repertoire was sequenced with immunoSEQ multiplex PCR; TCRdb's copy has only in-frame clones and lacks some. The DNA gave D and trimming, while V, J and clone size come from that table. Of fewer than 250,000 clones listed, 70% to 90% are singletons. V lost 1 base, J lost 0 bases, and 6 bases lay in between. Germline lookup yields CDR1 KGHSH and CDR2 LQKENI. The CDR3 is 14 residues long. Participants' reported clinical history set cohort assignment. V usage is TRBV18 and J usage is TRBJ1-1, with unresolved D. The sample was PBMCs or T cells enriched from blood (not recorded which). This clonotype originated in a man aged 45-65 years who had been exposed to COVID-19. The CDR3 DNA reads as TGTGCCAGCTCACCACTTAAATTGAACACTGAAGCTTTCTTT. Its protein is CASSPLKLNTEAFF.